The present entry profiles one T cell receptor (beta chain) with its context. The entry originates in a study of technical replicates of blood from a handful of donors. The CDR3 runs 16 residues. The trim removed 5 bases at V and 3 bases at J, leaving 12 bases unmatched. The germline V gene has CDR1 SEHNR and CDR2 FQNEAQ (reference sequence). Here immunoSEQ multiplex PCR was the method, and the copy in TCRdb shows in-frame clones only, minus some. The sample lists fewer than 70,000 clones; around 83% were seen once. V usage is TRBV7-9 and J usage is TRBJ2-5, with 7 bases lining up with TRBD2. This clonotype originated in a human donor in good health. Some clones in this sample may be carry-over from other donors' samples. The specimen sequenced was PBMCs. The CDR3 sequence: CASSPGRGNPKETQYF. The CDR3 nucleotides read TGTGCCAGCAGCCCCGGGCGGGGGAATCCGAAAGAGACCCAGTACTTC.